This record concerns one TCR beta chain sequence. The sample belongs to a study of T cells in Graves' hyperthyroidism and ophthalmopathy. The investigators amplified TCR beta CDR3 regions from RNA transcripts. Primed by the HTBI set, a first-round RT-PCR was run on the TCR CDR3. TCRdb re-called the multiplex PCR reads through MiXCR, storing one row per CDR3 protein. The repertoire holds around 600,000 distinct CDR3 sequences, with 12% to 15% as singletons. Germline assignment: CDR1 MNHNS and CDR2 SASEGT. CDR3 length: 15 amino acids. Trimming left V 6 bases short and J 0 bases short, with 15 bases between.

The sequenced material came from blood. The J gene is TRBJ2-7, the V gene TRBV6-1; D remains unclear. This TCR came from a woman between 18 and 30 years old with Graves' ophthalmopathy. The CDR3 region has the DNA TGTGCCAGCAGACCCGCGACACAGAACTCCTACGAGCAGTACTTC. Translating it yields CASRPATQNSYEQYF.